Here is one T cell receptor (beta chain) with its context. As yet, its antigen is unknown. Using immunoSEQ multiplex PCR, the repertoire was profiled, and TCRdb retains in-frame clones only, with some absent. The data show some 10,000 clones, roughly 80% seen once. Germline lookup yields CDR1 LGHNT and CDR2 FRNRAP. Trimming pared 1 base from V and 4 bases from J, leaving 13 bases between. The CDR3 runs 16 residues. The sample is drawn from a study of T cell repertoires in ileal Crohn's disease. Whole-study results and caveats: Postoperative endoscopy occurred within one year, median approximately 7.5 months.

Time point denoted: neoterminal ileum biopsy at postoperative endoscopy, about 6 months after surgery. The rearrangement links TRBV12-5 to TRBJ2-2; TRBD2 might be the D (6 bases). This clonotype was obtained from an adult with Crohn's disease. Sequenced: ileal tissue. CDR3 sequence: CASGLGRVSTTGELFF. CDR3 nucleotide sequence: TGTGCTAGTGGTTTGGGGAGGGTTTCGACCACCGGGGAGCTGTTTTTT.